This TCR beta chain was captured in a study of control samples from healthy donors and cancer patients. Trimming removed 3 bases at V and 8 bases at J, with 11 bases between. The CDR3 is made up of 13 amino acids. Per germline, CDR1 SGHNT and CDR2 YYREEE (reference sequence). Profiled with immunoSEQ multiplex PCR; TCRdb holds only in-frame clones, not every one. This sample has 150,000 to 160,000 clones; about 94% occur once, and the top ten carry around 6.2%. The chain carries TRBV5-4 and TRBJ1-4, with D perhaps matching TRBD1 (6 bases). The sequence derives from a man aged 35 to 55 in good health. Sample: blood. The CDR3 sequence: CASSSPGAEKLFF. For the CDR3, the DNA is TGTGCCAGCAGCTCCCCGGGGGCAGAAAAACTGTTTTTT.